These T cell receptor beta chains were read from a single sample in a study of T cells in Graves' hyperthyroidism and ophthalmopathy. TCRdb re-analysed the multiplex PCR reads in MiXCR, keeping a single row per CDR3 protein. The sample includes about 350,000 distinct CDR3 sequences, about 18% of them seen just once. Sequencing was carried out using blood. The receptor source for this set is a woman younger than 30 with Graves' hyperthyroidism. CDR3s include the opening cysteine and the closing phenylalanine or tryptophan. D genes are given only for firm matches. The listing skips clone size in some rows; elsewhere it reads once, few, many or a size class.

CDR3 protein: CSGMTGGWETQYF
CDR3 DNA: TGCAGTGGCATGACAGGGGGCTGGGAGACCCAGTACTTC
J gene: TRBJ2-5
D gene: TRBD1
V gene: TRBV20-1
clone size: NA

CDR3 protein: CASSLDISGNTIYF
CDR3 DNA: TGCGCCAGCAGCTTGGACATATCTGGAAACACCATATATTTT
J gene: TRBJ1-3
D gene: NA
V gene: TRBV5-1
clone size: many

CDR3 protein: CASSVEGTGGTGELFF
CDR3 DNA: TGTGCCAGCAGCGTCGAGGGGACAGGGGGCACCGGGGAGCTGTTTTTT
J gene: TRBJ2-2
D gene: TRBD1
V gene: TRBV9
clone size: once

CDR3 protein: CSTRDFKNTGELFF
CDR3 DNA: TGCAGCACTCGGGACTTCAAGAACACCGGGGAGCTGTTTTTT
J gene: TRBJ2-2
D gene: NA
V gene: TRBV29-1
clone size: many

CDR3 protein: CATSSQGIYEQYF
CDR3 DNA: TGTGCCACCAGCAGCCAAGGGATCTACGAGCAGTACTTC
J gene: TRBJ2-7
D gene: NA
V gene: TRBV15
clone size: NA

CDR3 protein: CASSESGLPIEIYF
CDR3 DNA: TGTGCCAGCAGTGAATCCGGCCTACCGATCGAGATATATTTT
J gene: TRBJ1-3
D gene: NA
V gene: TRBV25-1
clone size: many

CDR3 protein: CASSLGWAGRRANYGYTF
CDR3 DNA: TGTGCCAGCAGCTTAGGGTGGGCAGGCCGAAGAGCTAACTATGGCTACACCTTC
J gene: TRBJ1-2
D gene: NA
V gene: TRBV11-2
clone size: many

CDR3 protein: CASSLGYRELFF
CDR3 DNA: TGTGCCAGCAGCTTAGGATATAGGGAGCTGTTTTTT
J gene: TRBJ2-2
D gene: NA
V gene: TRBV7-8
clone size: many

CDR3 protein: CASSSYGTGGGNSPLHF
CDR3 DNA: TGCGCCAGCAGCTCCTACGGGACGGGCGGCGGTAATTCACCCCTCCACTTT
J gene: TRBJ1-6
D gene: NA
V gene: TRBV5-1
clone size: NA

CDR3 protein: CASARNPADTGELFF
CDR3 DNA: TGTGCCAGCGCCAGGAACCCAGCGGACACCGGGGAGCTGTTTTTT
J gene: TRBJ2-2
D gene: NA
V gene: TRBV2
clone size: few

CDR3 protein: CATSDFRGPGTGELFF
CDR3 DNA: TGTGCCACCAGTGATTTCCGGGGTCCCGGGACCGGGGAGCTGTTTTTT
J gene: TRBJ2-2
D gene: NA
V gene: TRBV24-1
clone size: NA

CDR3 protein: CASSSEAGIYEQYF
CDR3 DNA: TGTGCCAGCAGTTCTGAGGCAGGGATCTACGAGCAGTACTTC
J gene: TRBJ2-7
D gene: NA
V gene: TRBV28
clone size: many

CDR3 protein: CSVEEGQTEETQYF
CDR3 DNA: TGCAGCGTTGAAGAAGGCCAGACCGAAGAGACCCAGTACTTC
J gene: TRBJ2-5
D gene: NA
V gene: TRBV29-1
clone size: many

CDR3 protein: CASSPDRGTEAFF
CDR3 DNA: TGTGCCAGCAGTCCGGACAGGGGGACTGAAGCTTTCTTT
J gene: TRBJ1-1
D gene: TRBD1
V gene: TRBV19
clone size: many

CDR3 protein: CASSLDSFRPGQPTSGYGYTF
CDR3 DNA: TGTGCCAGCAGTCTAGATTCCTTCCGTCCGGGACAGCCAACGTCGGGCTATGGCTACACCTTC
J gene: TRBJ1-2
D gene: TRBD1
V gene: TRBV12-3/TRBV12-4
clone size: many

CDR3 protein: CASSSGGRQQYF
CDR3 DNA: TGTGCCAGCAGCTCGGGGGGCCGACAGCAATACTTC
J gene: TRBJ2-7
D gene: NA
V gene: TRBV3-1
clone size: NA

CDR3 protein: CASRWTGGLQPQHF
CDR3 DNA: TGTGCCAGCAGGTGGACAGGGGGCTTACAGCCCCAGCATTTT
J gene: TRBJ1-5
D gene: TRBD1
V gene: TRBV6-1
clone size: many

CDR3 protein: CASSIAHFANYGYTF
CDR3 DNA: TGTGCCAGCAGCATAGCCCATTTTGCTAACTATGGCTACACCTTC
J gene: TRBJ1-2
D gene: NA
V gene: TRBV7-9
clone size: NA

CDR3 protein: CASSLAPLAGGGETQYF
CDR3 DNA: TGCGCCAGCAGCTTGGCTCCTCTAGCGGGGGGCGGAGAGACCCAGTACTTC
J gene: TRBJ2-5
D gene: TRBD2
V gene: TRBV5-1
clone size: NA

CDR3 protein: CASSEAAGHISGNTIYF
CDR3 DNA: TGTGCCAGCAGTGAAGCAGCGGGACACATCTCTGGAAACACCATATATTTT
J gene: TRBJ1-3
D gene: NA
V gene: TRBV6-1
clone size: NA

CDR3 protein: CASGLDTFTEAFF
CDR3 DNA: TGTGCCAGCGGATTGGACACGTTCACTGAAGCTTTCTTT
J gene: TRBJ1-1
D gene: NA
V gene: TRBV7-2
clone size: many

CDR3 protein: CASSRRDSPSSPYGYTF
CDR3 DNA: TGTGCCAGTAGTCGCCGGGACTCTCCCTCTTCACCTTATGGCTACACCTTC
J gene: TRBJ1-2
D gene: NA
V gene: TRBV19
clone size: many

CDR3 protein: CASSLTGPEAFF
CDR3 DNA: TGTGCCAGCAGTCTCACAGGGCCTGAAGCTTTCTTT
J gene: TRBJ1-1
D gene: NA
V gene: TRBV12-3/TRBV12-4
clone size: many

CDR3 protein: CASRPDGLSYEQYF
CDR3 DNA: TGTGCCAGCAGGCCTGACGGGCTGTCCTACGAGCAGTACTTC
J gene: TRBJ2-7
D gene: NA
V gene: TRBV7-2
clone size: many

CDR3 protein: CASSLGYGDTQYF
CDR3 DNA: TGTGCCAGCAGTTTAGGTTATGGGGATACGCAGTATTTT
J gene: TRBJ2-3
D gene: NA
V gene: TRBV12-3/TRBV12-4
clone size: many

CDR3 protein: CASSEGQDTGELFF
CDR3 DNA: TGTGCCAGCAGTGAAGGACAGGACACCGGGGAGCTGTTTTTT
J gene: TRBJ2-2
D gene: NA
V gene: TRBV6-1
clone size: many

CDR3 protein: CASKKGQGNQPQHF
CDR3 DNA: TGTGCCAGCAAGAAGGGACAGGGGAATCAGCCCCAGCATTTT
J gene: TRBJ1-5
D gene: TRBD1
V gene: TRBV6-1
clone size: NA

CDR3 protein: CASSYSIRANTPSYGYTF
CDR3 DNA: TGTGCCAGCAGTTACTCGATCCGGGCGAACACTCCTTCATATGGCTACACCTTC
J gene: TRBJ1-2
D gene: NA
V gene: TRBV6-2/TRBV6-3
clone size: NA

CDR3 protein: CASSLKRVPGNTIYF
CDR3 DNA: TGTGCCAGCAGTCTTAAGAGGGTACCTGGAAACACCATATATTTT
J gene: TRBJ1-3
D gene: NA
V gene: TRBV28
clone size: NA

CDR3 protein: CASSRTLSAGLYYEQYF
CDR3 DNA: TGTGCCAGCAGTCGTACTCTCTCCGCTGGACTATACTACGAGCAGTACTTC
J gene: TRBJ2-7
D gene: NA
V gene: TRBV12-3/TRBV12-4
clone size: many

CDR3 protein: CASSWSRNYGYTF
CDR3 DNA: TGTGCCAGCAGTTGGTCTCGGAACTATGGCTACACCTTC
J gene: TRBJ1-2
D gene: NA
V gene: TRBV6-2/TRBV6-3
clone size: NA

CDR3 protein: CASSKSAGDTYEQYF
CDR3 DNA: TGTGCCAGCAGTAAATCAGCGGGAGATACCTACGAGCAGTACTTC
J gene: TRBJ2-7
D gene: TRBD2
V gene: TRBV6-4
clone size: NA

CDR3 protein: CASSPQGVSSGNTIYF
CDR3 DNA: TGCGCCAGCAGCCCCCAGGGAGTTAGCTCTGGAAACACCATATATTTT
J gene: TRBJ1-3
D gene: NA
V gene: TRBV4-1
clone size: few

CDR3 protein: CASSSGTATYEQYF
CDR3 DNA: TGTGCCAGCAGTTCGGGGACGGCTACCTACGAGCAGTACTTC
J gene: TRBJ2-7
D gene: NA
V gene: TRBV28
clone size: many

CDR3 protein: CASSFLASSYEQYF
CDR3 DNA: TGTGCCAGCAGCTTTTTAGCGAGCTCCTACGAGCAGTACTTC
J gene: TRBJ2-7
D gene: NA
V gene: TRBV7-8
clone size: many

CDR3 protein: CATSDLGDSAETQYF
CDR3 DNA: TGTGCCACCAGTGATTTAGGGGACTCGGCGGAGACCCAGTACTTC
J gene: TRBJ2-5
D gene: NA
V gene: TRBV24-1
clone size: many

CDR3 protein: CASSYGAWQPQHF
CDR3 DNA: TGTGCCAGCAGCTACGGGGCTTGGCAGCCCCAGCATTTT
J gene: TRBJ1-5
D gene: NA
V gene: TRBV2
clone size: many

CDR3 protein: CASRPIVGIETQYF
CDR3 DNA: TGTGCCAGCAGACCTATCGTCGGGATTGAGACCCAGTACTTC
J gene: TRBJ2-5
D gene: NA
V gene: TRBV27
clone size: many

CDR3 protein: CASSQDPERGWQFETQYF
CDR3 DNA: TGTGCCAGCAGCCAAGATCCGGAGCGGGGGTGGCAATTTGAGACCCAGTACTTC
J gene: TRBJ2-5
D gene: TRBD2
V gene: TRBV3-1
clone size: few

CDR3 protein: CASSSLDRRETQYF
CDR3 DNA: TGTGCCAGCAGTTCGTTGGACAGGCGGGAGACCCAGTACTTC
J gene: TRBJ2-5
D gene: TRBD1
V gene: TRBV12-3/TRBV12-4
clone size: many

CDR3 protein: CATSRDMGGTAFF
CDR3 DNA: TGTGCCACCAGCAGAGATATGGGGGGGACGGCTTTCTTT
J gene: TRBJ1-1
D gene: NA
V gene: TRBV15
clone size: many

CDR3 protein: CASHPTPAEAFF
CDR3 DNA: TGTGCCAGCCACCCGACTCCAGCTGAAGCTTTCTTT
J gene: TRBJ1-1
D gene: NA
V gene: TRBV2
clone size: many

CDR3 protein: CASSDRTEAFF
CDR3 DNA: TGTGCCAGCAGTGATCGCACTGAAGCTTTCTTT
J gene: TRBJ1-1
D gene: NA
V gene: TRBV2
clone size: many

CDR3 protein: CASSQVKGRAFF
CDR3 DNA: TGTGCCAGCAGCCAAGTTAAGGGTAGAGCTTTCTTT
J gene: TRBJ1-1
D gene: NA
V gene: TRBV3-1
clone size: NA

CDR3 protein: CASSYRVNYGYTF
CDR3 DNA: TGTGCCAGCAGTTACAGGGTTAACTATGGCTACACCTTC
J gene: TRBJ1-2
D gene: NA
V gene: TRBV2
clone size: many

CDR3 protein: CASSWGQSYEQYF
CDR3 DNA: TGTGCCAGCAGCTGGGGACAATCCTACGAGCAGTACTTC
J gene: TRBJ2-7
D gene: NA
V gene: TRBV12-3/TRBV12-4
clone size: many

CDR3 protein: CASSPGTGEETQYF
CDR3 DNA: TGCGCCAGCAGCCCAGGGACAGGGGAAGAGACCCAGTACTTC
J gene: TRBJ2-5
D gene: TRBD1
V gene: TRBV4-3
clone size: once

CDR3 protein: CASSLPIWQAEQYF
CDR3 DNA: TGTGCCAGCAGCTTACCCATTTGGCAGGCCGAGCAGTACTTC
J gene: TRBJ2-7
D gene: NA
V gene: TRBV7-2
clone size: NA

CDR3 protein: CAWSVGATGVYEQYF
CDR3 DNA: TGTGCCTGGTCCGTCGGGGCAACCGGGGTCTACGAGCAGTACTTC
J gene: TRBJ2-7
D gene: NA
V gene: TRBV30
clone size: NA

CDR3 protein: CASTKAAQKGELFF
CDR3 DNA: TGTGCCAGCACCAAGGCGGCCCAAAAGGGGGAGCTGTTTTTT
J gene: TRBJ2-2
D gene: NA
V gene: TRBV12-3/TRBV12-4
clone size: few

CDR3 protein: CASSLLAETGELFF
CDR3 DNA: TGCGCCAGCAGCTTACTAGCGGAGACCGGGGAGCTGTTTTTT
J gene: TRBJ2-2
D gene: TRBD2
V gene: TRBV10-1
clone size: many

CDR3 protein: CASSPGRLNYGYTF
CDR3 DNA: TGTGCCAGCAGTCCGGGACGCCTTAACTATGGCTACACCTTC
J gene: TRBJ1-2
D gene: NA
V gene: TRBV12-3/TRBV12-4
clone size: many

CDR3 protein: CASRRTGFGGNQPQHF
CDR3 DNA: TGTGCCAGCAGGCGGACAGGGTTCGGCGGCAATCAGCCCCAGCATTTT
J gene: TRBJ1-5
D gene: TRBD1
V gene: TRBV2
clone size: few

CDR3 protein: CASSLAGTSNYGYTF
CDR3 DNA: TGCGCCAGCAGCTTGGCCGGGACATCTAACTATGGCTACACCTTC
J gene: TRBJ1-2
D gene: NA
V gene: TRBV5-1
clone size: many